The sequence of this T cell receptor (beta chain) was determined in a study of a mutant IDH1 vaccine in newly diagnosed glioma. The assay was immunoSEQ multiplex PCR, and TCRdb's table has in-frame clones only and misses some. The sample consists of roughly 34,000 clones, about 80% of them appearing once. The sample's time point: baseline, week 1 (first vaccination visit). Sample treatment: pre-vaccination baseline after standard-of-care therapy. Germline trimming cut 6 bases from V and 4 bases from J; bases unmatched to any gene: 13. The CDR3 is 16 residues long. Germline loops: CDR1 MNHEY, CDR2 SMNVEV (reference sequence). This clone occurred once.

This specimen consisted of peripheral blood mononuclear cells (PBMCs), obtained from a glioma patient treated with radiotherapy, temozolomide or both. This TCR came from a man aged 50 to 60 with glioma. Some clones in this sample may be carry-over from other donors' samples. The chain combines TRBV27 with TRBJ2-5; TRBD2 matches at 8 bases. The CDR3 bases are TGTGCCAGCAGCCTGCTGACTAGCCGGGGGGGAGAGACCCAGTACTTC. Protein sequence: CASSLLTSRGGETQYF.